Listed below are T cell receptor beta chains from one sample, sequenced in a study of blood T cell repertoires in COVID-19. The method was immunoSEQ multiplex PCR; TCRdb's version includes in-frame clones alone and lacks a portion of them. The profile shows 200,000 or so clones, approximately 92% of them singletons. Material: PBMCs or T cells enriched from blood (not recorded which). These receptor sequences come from a woman between 18 and 29 years old in a cohort exposed to, infected with or recovered from COVID-19 (not recorded which). Both conserved end residues are part of each CDR3. A D gene is named only where the DNA matches it firmly. Clone size is stated in some rows and not others, as once, few, many or a class when expanded.

v_call	d_call	j_call	clone_size	cdr3_aa	cdr3_nt
TRBV6-5	.	TRBJ1-1	.	CASSYVGDTEAFF	TGTGCCAGCAGTTACGTGGGAGACACTGAAGCTTTCTTT
TRBV19	.	TRBJ2-7	.	CASSPGNSYEQYF	TGTGCCAGTAGTCCCGGGAACTCCTACGAGCAGTACTTC
TRBV11-2	.	TRBJ1-1	.	CASSKVGGTEAFF	TGTGCCAGCAGCAAAGTGGGGGGTACTGAAGCTTTCTTT
TRBV6-5	.	TRBJ1-3	.	CASSSKSSGNTIYF	TGTGCCAGCAGTAGCAAGAGCTCTGGAAACACCATATATTTT
TRBV15	.	TRBJ1-4	.	CATSVERANEKLFF	TGTGCCACCAGCGTAGAGAGAGCTAATGAAAAACTGTTTTTT
TRBV18	TRBD2	TRBJ2-1	.	CASSPQTSGRANEQFF	TGTGCCAGCTCACCGCAGACTAGCGGGAGGGCAAATGAGCAGTTCTTC
TRBV19	.	TRBJ2-3	.	CASSIRADYTDTQYF	TGTGCCAGTAGTATTAGGGCAGACTACACAGATACGCAGTATTTT
TRBV30	.	TRBJ1-5	.	CAWSRAGEQPQHF	TGTGCCTGGAGTAGGGCAGGGGAACAGCCCCAGCATTTT
TRBV15	.	TRBJ1-6	.	CATKRRLGSYNSPLHF	TGTGCCACCAAAAGGAGGCTAGGCTCCTATAATTCACCCCTCCACTTT
TRBV28	.	TRBJ1-3	.	CASSLSGGEFGNTIYF	TGTGCCAGCAGTTTATCCGGGGGGGAGTTTGGAAACACCATATATTTT
TRBV19	TRBD2	TRBJ2-5	.	CASSSSTSGRETQYF	TGTGCCAGTAGTTCGTCGACTAGCGGGAGAGAGACCCAGTACTTC
TRBV7-9	.	TRBJ2-7	.	CASSSGSGEQYF	TGTGCCAGCAGCTCCGGGTCGGGCGAGCAGTACTTC
TRBV5-5	TRBD1	TRBJ2-2	.	CASSLYSGTAPGELFF	TGTGCCAGCAGCTTATATTCAGGGACAGCCCCCGGGGAGCTGTTTTTT
TRBV6-5	.	TRBJ1-4	.	CASRPRWGEEKLFF	TGTGCCAGCAGACCCAGGTGGGGGGAGGAAAAACTGTTTTTT
TRBV28	.	TRBJ2-7	.	CAITGTPAYEQYF	TGTGCCATCACCGGGACACCAGCCTACGAGCAGTACTTC
TRBV5-1	TRBD1	TRBJ2-2	.	CASSSSQGQGGAGELFF	TGCGCCAGCAGCTCGAGTCAAGGACAGGGAGGCGCCGGGGAGCTGTTTTTT
TRBV7-9	.	TRBJ1-3	.	CASSWTSSGNTIYF	TGTGCCAGCAGCTGGACTAGCTCTGGAAACACCATATATTTT
TRBV4-1	TRBD1	TRBJ1-4	.	CASSLGQGAGVGKLFF	TGCGCCAGCAGCCTGGGACAGGGCGCGGGAGTTGGAAAACTGTTTTTT
TRBV27	.	TRBJ2-5	.	CASSVGLQETQYF	TGTGCCAGCAGTGTTGGACTCCAAGAGACCCAGTACTTC
TRBV9	TRBD1	TRBJ2-3	.	CASSVGQGAHGTDTQYF	TGTGCCAGCAGCGTGGGACAGGGGGCACACGGCACAGATACGCAGTATTTT
TRBV3-1/TRBV3-2	.	TRBJ1-1	.	CASTRGGNTEAFF	TGTGCCAGCACAAGGGGGGGGAACACTGAAGCTTTCTTT
TRBV18	TRBD2	TRBJ2-7	.	CASSPPGLGFYEQYF	TGTGCCAGCTCACCACCGGGACTAGGGTTTTACGAGCAGTACTTC
TRBV2	TRBD2	TRBJ2-1	few	CASSEAGTRNEQFF	TGTGCCAGCAGTGAAGCTGGGACTAGAAATGAGCAGTTCTTC
TRBV2	.	TRBJ1-5	.	CASSERGGTQPQHF	TGTGCCAGCAGTGAAAGGGGGGGGACTCAGCCCCAGCATTTT
TRBV9	TRBD1	TRBJ1-4	.	CASSVASGGEKLFF	TGTGCCAGCAGCGTAGCTTCAGGGGGTGAAAAACTGTTTTTT
TRBV6-5	TRBD1	TRBJ2-7	once	CASSPGTGDFYEQYF	TGTGCCAGCAGCCCCGGGACAGGTGATTTCTACGAGCAGTACTTC
TRBV28	.	TRBJ1-5	.	CASSSGVWQPQHF	TGTGCCAGCAGTTCCGGGGTATGGCAGCCCCAGCATTTT
TRBV7-9	.	TRBJ1-5	few	CASSPGRGRESNQPQHF	TGTGCCAGCAGCCCAGGCCGGGGAAGGGAGAGCAATCAGCCCCAGCATTTT
TRBV5-1	.	TRBJ1-1	.	CASSLVTIIRVEGEDTEAFF	TGCGCCAGCAGCTTGGTCACAATCATACGAGTAGAGGGTGAGGACACTGAAGCTTTCTTT
TRBV27	.	TRBJ2-3	.	CASSPLGGTRLDTQYF	TGTGCCAGCAGCCCACTAGGTGGTACCAGACTGGATACGCAGTATTTT
TRBV9	TRBD1	TRBJ1-6	.	CASSARSGQGYNSPLHF	TGTGCCAGCAGCGCCAGATCTGGACAGGGCTATAATTCACCCCTCCACTTT
TRBV3-1/TRBV3-2	.	TRBJ2-2	.	CASSQDRWESDTGELFF	TGTGCCAGCAGCCAAGATCGGTGGGAGTCCGACACCGGGGAGCTGTTTTTT
TRBV7-9	TRBD2	TRBJ2-5	.	CASSLFGSGGETQYF	TGTGCCAGCAGCTTATTTGGGTCGGGGGGAGAGACCCAGTACTTC
TRBV3-1/TRBV3-2	TRBD2	TRBJ2-1	.	CASSPTSGSYNEQFF	TGTGCCAGCAGCCCGACTAGCGGGAGTTACAATGAGCAGTTCTTC
TRBV11-2	.	TRBJ1-1	.	CASSLGGTGLNTEAFF	TGTGCCAGCAGCTTAGGAGGAACAGGGTTGAACACTGAAGCTTTCTTT
TRBV5-1	TRBD1	TRBJ2-3	.	CASSLTGTGDPDTQYF	TGCGCCAGCAGCTTGACCGGGACAGGGGACCCAGATACGCAGTATTTT
TRBV11-2	TRBD1	TRBJ1-4	.	CASSQDRGHEKLFF	TGTGCCAGCAGTCAAGACAGGGGGCATGAAAAACTGTTTTTT
TRBV27	TRBD1	TRBJ2-7	.	CASSLSLVTDRGYEQYF	TGTGCCAGCAGTTTATCTTTAGTTACGGACAGGGGTTACGAGCAGTACTTC
TRBV19	TRBD1	TRBJ1-3	.	CASSGTGFGNTIYF	TGTGCCAGTAGCGGGACAGGGTTCGGAAACACCATATATTTT
TRBV4-1	.	TRBJ2-1	.	CASSQVLWGLGNEQFF	TGCGCCAGCAGCCAAGTCTTGTGGGGGCTCGGGAATGAGCAGTTCTTC